These T cell receptor beta chains were read from a single sample in a study of blood T cell repertoires in COVID-19. Data came from immunoSEQ multiplex PCR; TCRdb stores just in-frame clones and leaves some out. The sample has about 370,000 clones; approximately 90% are singletons. The sequenced sample was PBMCs or T cells enriched from blood (not recorded which). All receptors derive from a woman aged 35 to 49 who had been exposed to COVID-19. CDR3s include the opening cysteine and the closing phenylalanine or tryptophan. Fields, in order: V gene, CDR3 length, J gene, clone size, D gene, CDR3 protein, CDR3 DNA. A D gene is named only where the DNA matches it firmly. Only some rows state a clone size, as once, few, many or a class for expanded clones.

>TRBV7-2|13|TRBJ2-5|NA|NA
CASSSRNEETQYF
TGTGCCAGCAGCTCGAGAAACGAAGAGACCCAGTACTTC
>TRBV27|19|TRBJ2-7|NA|TRBD1
CASPQFNDRGPGRVYEQYF
TGTGCCAGCCCTCAGTTTAATGACAGGGGACCGGGTCGGGTCTACGAGCAGTACTTC
>TRBV30|12|TRBJ1-2|once|TRBD1
CAWRPTGHGYTF
TGTGCCTGGAGGCCGACAGGGCATGGCTACACCTTC
>TRBV11-1|15|TRBJ1-1|NA|NA
CASSFEWGGRTEAFF
TGTGCCAGCAGCTTCGAGTGGGGAGGTCGTACTGAAGCTTTCTTT
>TRBV15|16|TRBJ2-3|NA|TRBD2
CATSRGTSGTTDTQYF
TGTGCCACCAGCAGGGGGACTAGCGGGACAACCGATACGCAGTATTTT
>TRBV5-8|17|TRBJ1-5|NA|TRBD1
CASSLAIGTGNRQPQHF
TGTGCCAGCAGCTTGGCTATAGGGACAGGGAATCGTCAGCCCCAGCATTTT
>TRBV4-3|16|TRBJ1-6|NA|NA
CASSQAWGGLNSPLHF
TGCGCCAGCAGCCAAGCGTGGGGGGGTCTTAATTCACCCCTCCACTTT
>TRBV6-5|16|TRBJ1-1|NA|NA
CASSYSTTGENTEAFF
TGTGCCAGCAGTTATTCCACTACCGGGGAGAACACTGAAGCTTTCTTT
>TRBV9|14|TRBJ1-6|NA|TRBD1
CASSVGTVGSPLHF
TGTGCCAGCAGCGTGGGGACAGTTGGTTCACCCCTCCACTTT
>TRBV18|19|TRBJ2-1|NA|TRBD1
CASSPPPDRAGSRGNEQFF
TGTGCCAGCTCACCACCCCCCGACAGGGCTGGTTCGCGCGGCAATGAGCAGTTCTTC
>TRBV18|13|TRBJ1-1|NA|NA
CASSPQNRADAFF
TGTGCCAGCTCACCCCAAAACAGGGCAGACGCTTTCTTT
>TRBV7-9|14|TRBJ1-4|NA|TRBD1
CASSLSGQGEKLFF
TGTGCCAGCAGCTTATCGGGACAGGGGGAAAAACTGTTTTTT
>TRBV5-1|15|TRBJ2-3|NA|NA
CASSFTGQLTDTQYF
TGCGCCAGCAGCTTCACAGGCCAACTCACAGATACGCAGTATTTT
>TRBV3-1/TRBV3-2|13|TRBJ1-6|NA|NA
CASSQRMNSPLHF
TGTGCCAGCAGCCAGAGGATGAATTCACCCCTCCACTTT
>TRBV21-1|20|TRBJ2-1|NA|NA
CASSKVGPSGSIVEYNEQFF
TGTGCCAGCAGCAAAGTTGGGCCTAGCGGGAGTATTGTTGAGTACAATGAGCAGTTCTTC
>TRBV18|17|TRBJ2-3|NA|TRBD2
CASSRKSGLAGADTQYF
TGTGCCAGCTCACGAAAATCGGGGCTAGCGGGAGCGGATACGCAGTATTTT
>TRBV3-1/TRBV3-2|16|TRBJ2-2|NA|TRBD1
CASSQVTGGNTGELFF
TGTGCCAGCAGCCAAGTTACAGGGGGGAACACCGGGGAGCTGTTTTTT
>TRBV11-2|16|TRBJ2-7|NA|TRBD2
CASSLDRPPSGSEQYF
TGTGCCAGCAGCTTAGATAGGCCGCCTAGCGGGTCCGAGCAGTACTTC
>TRBV28|15|TRBJ2-7|once|NA
CASSQLRDISYEQYF
TGTGCCAGCAGCCAACTCCGGGACATTTCCTACGAGCAGTACTTC
>TRBV7-9|11|TRBJ1-2|NA|NA
CASSPSGGYTF
TGTGCCAGCAGCCCTAGTGGTGGCTACACCTTC
>TRBV11-3|20|TRBJ2-3|NA|TRBD2
CASSYVGGSGRAGGTDTQYF
TGTGCCAGCAGCTACGTTGGGGGTAGCGGGAGGGCCGGGGGCACAGATACGCAGTATTTT
>TRBV12-5|17|TRBJ2-5|NA|TRBD1
CASGLVQDRDRQETQYF
TGTGCTAGTGGTTTGGTACAGGACAGGGACAGGCAAGAGACCCAGTACTTC
>TRBV5-1|15|TRBJ2-2|NA|TRBD1
CASSTGQANTGELFF
TGCGCCAGCAGCACCGGACAGGCCAACACCGGGGAGCTGTTTTTT
>TRBV28|14|TRBJ1-2|NA|TRBD1
CASRTGMSRYGYTF
TGTGCCAGCAGGACAGGGATGTCCCGATATGGCTACACCTTC
>TRBV7-2|15|TRBJ1-1|NA|NA
CASSLFDLPNTEAFF
TGTGCCAGCAGCTTGTTCGACTTACCGAACACTGAAGCTTTCTTT
>TRBV5-5|15|TRBJ2-3|NA|NA
CASSLMVASTDTQYF
TGTGCCAGCAGCTTAATGGTGGCTAGCACAGATACGCAGTATTTT
>TRBV12-3/TRBV12-4|13|TRBJ2-3|NA|NA
CASSLSRGGTQYF
TGTGCCAGCAGTTTGTCGAGAGGAGGTACGCAGTATTTT
>TRBV27|18|TRBJ2-2|NA|TRBD2
CASSAPGLAGGRPGELFF
TGTGCCAGCAGTGCCCCGGGACTAGCGGGGGGCAGGCCCGGGGAGCTGTTTTTT
>TRBV19|15|TRBJ2-3|NA|NA
CASSIEAGYPDTQYF
TGTGCCAGTAGTATAGAGGCAGGGTACCCAGATACGCAGTATTTT
>TRBV5-6|16|TRBJ1-5|few|NA
CASSLWGSGDNQPQHF
TGTGCCAGCAGCTTATGGGGCAGCGGGGATAATCAGCCCCAGCATTTT
>TRBV24-1|16|TRBJ2-4|NA|NA
CATSEGQGRAKNIQYF
TGTGCCACCAGTGAAGGGCAGGGTAGAGCCAAAAACATTCAGTACTTC
>TRBV7-2|14|TRBJ2-7|NA|NA
CASSLSGLSYEQYF
TGTGCCAGCAGCTTATCAGGTCTCTCCTACGAGCAGTACTTC
>TRBV2|15|TRBJ2-2|NA|TRBD1
CASSGTGEYTGELFF
TGTGCCAGCAGCGGAACAGGGGAGTACACCGGGGAGCTGTTTTTT
>TRBV7-3|15|TRBJ2-2|NA|TRBD2
CASSPASGASGELFF
TGTGCCAGCAGCCCCGCTAGCGGGGCTAGCGGGGAGCTGTTTTTT
>TRBV10-1|14|TRBJ2-7|NA|NA
CASSESGASYEQYF
TGCGCCAGCAGTGAGTCGGGGGCGTCCTACGAGCAGTACTTC
>TRBV27|16|TRBJ1-3|NA|NA
CASSPFPRISGNTIYF
TGTGCCAGCAGTCCCTTCCCCAGGATCTCTGGAAACACCATATATTTT
>TRBV12-3/TRBV12-4|13|TRBJ2-7|NA|TRBD1
CASRRDRGWEQYF
TGTGCCAGCAGAAGGGACAGGGGTTGGGAGCAGTACTTC
>TRBV5-4|15|TRBJ2-1|NA|NA
CASSLPGGRSNEQFF
TGTGCCAGCAGCTTACCGGGGGGCCGAAGCAATGAGCAGTTCTTC
>TRBV11-2|15|TRBJ1-1|NA|NA
CASSLFGELNTEAFF
TGTGCCAGCAGCTTATTCGGAGAATTGAACACTGAAGCTTTCTTT
>TRBV6-5|14|TRBJ2-7|NA|NA
CASRPATGGHEQYF
TGTGCCAGCAGGCCAGCGACAGGTGGCCACGAGCAGTACTTC
>TRBV11-2|13|TRBJ2-7|NA|TRBD1
CASSPDRSYEQYF
TGTGCCAGCAGCCCGGACAGGTCCTACGAGCAGTACTTC
>TRBV5-1|15|TRBJ1-6|NA|TRBD1
CASSVVGTGNSPLHF
TGCGCCAGCAGCGTTGTAGGGACAGGGAATTCACCCCTCCACTTT
>TRBV7-2|15|TRBJ1-3|NA|TRBD1
CASSLTGVSGNTIYF
TGTGCCAGCAGCCTGACAGGGGTCTCAGGAAACACCATATATTTT
>TRBV7-2|16|TRBJ1-2|NA|TRBD1
CASSSGGAGTNYGYTF
TGTGCCAGCAGCTCAGGGGGCGCGGGTACTAACTATGGCTACACCTTC
>TRBV3-1/TRBV3-2|15|TRBJ1-4|NA|TRBD1
CASSHGAGTATKLFF
TGTGCCAGCAGCCACGGAGCCGGGACAGCAACAAAACTGTTTTTT
>TRBV6-5|12|TRBJ2-7|few|TRBD1
CASTGTGREQYF
TGTGCCAGCACCGGGACAGGGCGCGAGCAGTACTTC
>TRBV9|17|TRBJ1-3|NA|TRBD1
CASSVEQGVRSGNTIYF
TGTGCCAGCAGCGTAGAACAGGGGGTCCGATCTGGAAACACCATATATTTT
>TRBV3-1/TRBV3-2|14|TRBJ2-3|NA|TRBD2
CASSRGTRADTQYF
TGTGCCAGCAGCCGTGGGACTAGAGCAGATACGCAGTATTTT
>TRBV9|15|TRBJ2-1|NA|TRBD1
CASGDYRGLGNEQFF
TGTGCCAGCGGAGATTACAGGGGGCTTGGCAATGAGCAGTTCTTC
>TRBV5-4|14|TRBJ1-2|NA|TRBD1
CASSSIIGGGGYTF
TGTGCCAGCAGCTCTATAATAGGGGGCGGCGGCTACACCTTC
>TRBV2|11|TRBJ1-2|NA|NA
CAIFRVGGYTF
TGTGCCATCTTCAGGGTCGGTGGCTACACCTTC
>TRBV5-4|15|TRBJ2-7|NA|TRBD2
CASSASGGRHHEQYF
TGTGCCAGCAGCGCGAGCGGGGGACGGCACCACGAGCAGTACTTC
>TRBV19|16|TRBJ1-5|once|TRBD1
CASSTRDRRSNQPQHF
TGTGCCAGTAGTACAAGGGACAGGAGGAGCAATCAGCCCCAGCATTTT
>TRBV2|14|TRBJ1-5|few|TRBD1
CASGWDRGGQPQHF
TGTGCCAGCGGCTGGGACAGGGGGGGGCAGCCCCAGCATTTT
>TRBV29-1|12|TRBJ1-2|NA|TRBD1
CSAAGQGYGYTF
TGCAGCGCCGCAGGACAGGGGTATGGCTACACCTTC
>TRBV5-5|15|TRBJ1-4|NA|TRBD1
CASSFLTGGSEKLFF
TGTGCCAGCAGCTTCCTGACAGGGGGCTCCGAAAAACTGTTTTTT
>TRBV19|13|TRBJ2-1|NA|NA
CASKKGSGDEQFF
TGTGCCAGTAAAAAGGGTAGCGGCGATGAGCAGTTCTTC
>TRBV7-6|17|TRBJ2-1|NA|NA
CASSRRLSQGTYNEQFF
TGTGCCAGCAGCCGTAGATTAAGTCAGGGGACCTACAATGAGCAGTTCTTC